In its sample, the clone carrying this T cell receptor beta chain was seen a few times. The target antigen is unknown. CDR3 length equals 15 residues. Germline V CDR1 and CDR2: LNHDA, SQIVND (reference sequence). J was trimmed by 2 bases and V by 4 bases; bases with no gene match: 3. This sample is part of a study of cytomegalovirus exposure and HLA in healthy donors. Findings of the study overall: Earlier analysis found most TCR beta V segments productive about 87% or about 30% of the time. Specificity for CMV antigens was confirmed in vitro for a few of the CMV-associated chains. In the analysis, some V segments, TRBV6-2 and TRBV6-3 included, were excluded as indistinguishable.

Primers included in the PCR were 60 Vbeta and 13 Jbeta primers. The assay was immunoSEQ multiplex PCR, and TCRdb's table has in-frame clones only and misses some. There are roughly 88,000 clones in the sample; about two thirds occur only once, and roughly 2.7% lies in the top ten. Sequencing input: PBMCs. The rearrangement uses TRBV19 and TRBJ2-1, with 9 bases that match TRBD2. The receptor was derived from a man in his fifties or sixties in good health and CMV-seronegative. The CDR3 DNA reads as TGTGCCAGTAGTAGGAGCGGGGGGACCTACAATGAGCAGTTCTTC. Translated, it gives CASSRSGGTYNEQFF.